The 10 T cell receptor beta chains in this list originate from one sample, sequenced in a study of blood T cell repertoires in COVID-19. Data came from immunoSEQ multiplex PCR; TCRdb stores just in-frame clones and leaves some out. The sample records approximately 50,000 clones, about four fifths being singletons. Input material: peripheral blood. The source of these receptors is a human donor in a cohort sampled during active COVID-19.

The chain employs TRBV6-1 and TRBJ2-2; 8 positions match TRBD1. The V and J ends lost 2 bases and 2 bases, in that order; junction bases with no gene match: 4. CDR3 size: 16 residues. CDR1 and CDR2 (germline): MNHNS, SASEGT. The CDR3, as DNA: TGTGCCAGCAGTGAAAGCAGGGGGCTAAACACCGGGGAGCTGTTTTTT. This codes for CASSESRGLNTGELFF.

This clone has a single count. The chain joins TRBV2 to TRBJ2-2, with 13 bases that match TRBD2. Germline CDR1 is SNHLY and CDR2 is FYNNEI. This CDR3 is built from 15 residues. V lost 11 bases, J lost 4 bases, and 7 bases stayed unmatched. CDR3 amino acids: CAVTSGGAGTGELFF. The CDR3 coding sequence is TGTGCCGTAACTAGCGGGGGGGCCGGCACCGGGGAGCTGTTTTTT.

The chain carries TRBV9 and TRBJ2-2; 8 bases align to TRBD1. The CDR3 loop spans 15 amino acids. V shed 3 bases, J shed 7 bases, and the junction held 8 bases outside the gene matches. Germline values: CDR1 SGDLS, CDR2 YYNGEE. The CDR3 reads CASSAADRGNGELFF. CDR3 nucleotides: TGTGCCAGCAGCGCTGCCGACAGGGGAAACGGGGAGCTGTTTTTT.

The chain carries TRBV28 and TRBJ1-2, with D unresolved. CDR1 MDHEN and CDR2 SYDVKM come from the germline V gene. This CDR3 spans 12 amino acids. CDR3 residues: CASQEGSPGYTF. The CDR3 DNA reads TGTGCTTCTCAGGAGGGCTCACCCGGCTACACCTTC.

The CDR3 nucleotides are TGTGCCAGCAGTTCACAGCCGGGACAGGGAACAGATACGCAGTATTTT. Protein product: CASSSQPGQGTDTQYF. The J gene is TRBJ2-3, the V gene TRBV7-2; 9 bases agree with TRBD1. CDR3 length: 16 residues. Germline V lookup: CDR1 SGHTA, CDR2 FQGNSA. V shed 6 bases and J 3 bases; nucleotides not matched to a gene: 10.

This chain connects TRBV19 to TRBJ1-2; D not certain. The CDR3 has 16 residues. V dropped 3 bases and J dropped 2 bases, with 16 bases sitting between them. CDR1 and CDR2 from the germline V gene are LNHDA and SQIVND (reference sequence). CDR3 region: CASSISIGRPNYGYTF. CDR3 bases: TGTGCCAGTAGTATCTCCATCGGGAGGCCAAACTATGGCTACACCTTC. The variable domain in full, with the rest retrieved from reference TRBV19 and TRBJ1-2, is DGGITQSPKYLFRKEGQNVTLSCEQNLNHDAMYWYRQDPGQGLRLIYYSQIVNDFQKGDIAEGYSVSREKKESFPLTVTSAQKNPTAFYLCASSISIGRPNYGYTFGSGTRLTVV.

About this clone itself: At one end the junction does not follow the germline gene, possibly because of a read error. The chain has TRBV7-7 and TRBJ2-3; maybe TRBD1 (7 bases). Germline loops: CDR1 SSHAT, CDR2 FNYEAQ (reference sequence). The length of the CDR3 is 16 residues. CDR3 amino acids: CASSLGRGARTDTQYF. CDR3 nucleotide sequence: TGTGCTAGCAGCTTGGGCAGGGGGGCGCGAACAGATACGCAGTATTTT.

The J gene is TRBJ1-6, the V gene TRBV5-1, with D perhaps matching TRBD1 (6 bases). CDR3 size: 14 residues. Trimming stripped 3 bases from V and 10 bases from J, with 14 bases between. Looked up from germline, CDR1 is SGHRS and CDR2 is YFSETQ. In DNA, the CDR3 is TGCGCCAGCAGCTCGGGACAACCTGAATCACCCCTCCACTTT. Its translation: CASSSGQPESPLHF.

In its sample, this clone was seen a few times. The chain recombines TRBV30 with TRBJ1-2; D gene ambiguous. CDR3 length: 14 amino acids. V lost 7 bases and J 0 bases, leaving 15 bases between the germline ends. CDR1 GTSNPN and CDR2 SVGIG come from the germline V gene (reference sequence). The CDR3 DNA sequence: TGTGCCTCGACTAGAGGGCGAGCTAACTATGGCTACACCTTC. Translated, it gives CASTRGRANYGYTF.

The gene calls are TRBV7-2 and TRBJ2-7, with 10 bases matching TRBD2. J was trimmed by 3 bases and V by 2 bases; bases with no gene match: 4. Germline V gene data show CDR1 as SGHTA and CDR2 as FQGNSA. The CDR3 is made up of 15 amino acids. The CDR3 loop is CASSLIGLAVYEQYF. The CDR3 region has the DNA TGTGCCAGCAGCTTAATTGGACTAGCGGTCTACGAGCAGTACTTC.